This passage covers 29 T cell receptor beta chains from one sample sequenced in a study of T-cell reconstitution after alpha-beta-depleted transplantation in children. Unique molecular identifiers tagged the TCRbeta library. TCRdb reanalysed the PCR reads using MiXCR and keeps one entry per CDR3 protein. Among some 830,000 distinct CDR3 sequences listed, approximately 15% were seen once. The starting material was PBMCs, mostly from graft donor cells, obtained 360 days after TCRalphabeta/CD19-depleted stem cell transplant. These receptors were collected from a male patient under 18 who had a stem cell transplant for acute lymphoblastic leukemia, so the T cells may come from the graft donor.

The V gene is TRBV3-1, the J gene TRBJ2-3; D call uncertain. Trimming cost V 1 base and J 6 bases, with 11 bases left between them. This CDR3 has 14 residues. Per germline, CDR1 LGHDT and CDR2 YNNKEL (reference sequence). CDR3 residues: CASSQGPRGDTQYF. The CDR3 DNA sequence: TGTGCCAGCAGCCAAGGGCCGCGTGGGGATACGCAGTATTTT.

The CDR3 sequence is CASSGGTHTDTQYF. For the CDR3, the DNA is TGTGCCAGCAGCGGAGGGACCCACACAGATACGCAGTATTTT. This chain joins TRBV9 and TRBJ2-3; D possibly matches TRBD1 or TRBD2 (5 bases each). This CDR3 has 14 amino acids. V was pared by 3 bases and J by 2 bases, with 10 bases between. The germline V gene has CDR1 SGDLS and CDR2 YYNGEE.

This clonotype was counted a few times. This chain links TRBV5-1 with TRBJ1-1; perhaps TRBD1 as D (5 bases). The CDR3 spans 14 residues. Trimming removed 4 bases from V and 2 bases from J, with 12 bases in between. The germline gives CDR1 SGHRS, CDR2 YFSETQ. CDR3 coding DNA: TGCGCCAGCAGCCCCCCTGGGGGAAACACTGAAGCTTTCTTT. It specifies CASSPPGGNTEAFF.

This clonotype was counted at least ten times. This chain links TRBV11-2 with TRBJ2-1; D might be TRBD1 or TRBD2, each matching 8 bases. Germline-derived CDR1 and CDR2 are SGHAT and FQNNGV. The CDR3 consists of 15 residues. V was clipped by 9 bases and J by 6 bases, with 21 bases between them. The CDR3 region is CASGGGTGIVNEQFF. The DNA for the CDR3 is TGTGCCAGTGGCGGGGGGACAGGAATCGTCAATGAGCAGTTCTTC.

The sample holds a few counts of this clonotype. V and J are TRBV11-2 and TRBJ2-3; the match to TRBD2 covers 7 bases. The germline CDR1 and CDR2 sequences are SGHAT and FQNNGV. V lost 5 bases to trimming and J lost 2 bases; unmatched junction nucleotides: 10. The length of the CDR3 is 16 residues. In DNA, the CDR3 is TGTGCCAGCAGCCCCCTCCGGGGAGGGACCACAGATACGCAGTATTTT. It encodes CASSPLRGGTTDTQYF.

This clonotype was recorded at least ten times. The CDR3 reads CASSLASGAKNIQYF. In nucleotides, the CDR3 is TGTGCCAGCAGCTTAGCTAGCGGAGCCAAAAACATTCAGTACTTC. The chain joins TRBV7-9 to TRBJ2-4; tentatively, D is TRBD2 (6 bases). This CDR3 has 15 residues. The germline V and J ends were trimmed by 0 bases and 0 bases, with 6 bases remaining between them. The germline V gene encodes CDR1 SEHNR and CDR2 FQNEAQ (reference sequence).

The V gene is TRBV20-1, the J gene TRBJ2-1; 15 nucleotides align to TRBD2. V shed 5 bases, J shed 6 bases, and the junction held 11 bases outside the gene matches. This CDR3 comprises 17 residues. CDR1 and CDR2 (germline): DFQATT, SNEGSKA (reference sequence). The CDR3 reads CSAPGLAGGPGSNEQFF. The CDR3 DNA reads as TGCAGTGCTCCGGGACTAGCGGGAGGCCCCGGATCCAATGAGCAGTTCTTC.

This clonotype has more than one count but fewer than ten. V usage is TRBV12-5 and J usage is TRBJ2-2; D is uncertain. The germline V gene has CDR1 LGHNT and CDR2 FRNRAP. The V and J ends lost 2 bases and 5 bases respectively, with 15 bases between them. The length of the CDR3 is 16 residues. CDR3 protein: CASGLSWARKTGELFF. CDR3 DNA: TGTGCTAGTGGTTTGTCTTGGGCCCGAAAGACCGGGGAGCTGTTTTTT.

In its sample, this clonotype was seen once. V is TRBV7-7 and J is TRBJ2-3; 11 nucleotides line up with TRBD2. Unmatched junction bases numbered 13, after V lost 5 bases and J lost 6 bases. Germline V gene data show CDR1 as SSHAT and CDR2 as FNYEAQ (reference sequence). This CDR3 has 17 amino acids. CDR3 in DNA: TGTGCCAGCAGCCCGAGGGGCCTAGCGGGAGGTGGTGATACGCAGTATTTT. Translation gives CASSPRGLAGGGDTQYF.

This clonotype was recorded a few times. The chain combines TRBV5-1 with TRBJ1-2; 11 nucleotides agree with TRBD1. The germline V gene encodes CDR1 SGHRS and CDR2 YFSETQ. This CDR3 region has 15 residues. The trim removed 3 bases at V and 7 bases at J, leaving 8 bases unmatched. CDR3 amino acids: CASSWEWDRGTGYTF. The DNA for the CDR3 is TGCGCCAGCAGCTGGGAATGGGACAGGGGGACTGGCTACACCTTC.

This clonotype was seen repeatedly, ten times or more. The genes are TRBV3-1 and TRBJ2-1; D possibly corresponds to TRBD2 (6 bases). Per germline, CDR1 LGHDT and CDR2 YNNKEL (reference sequence). The V end lost 4 bases, the J end lost 10 bases, and 11 bases lay between the germline ends. The CDR3 has 12 residues. CDR3 DNA: TGTGCCAGCAGCCCGACTAGGAGCGAGCAGTTCTTC. This encodes CASSPTRSEQFF.

Many counts were recorded for this clonotype. The chain recombines TRBV5-1 with TRBJ2-5; no firm D call. The V and J ends lost 0 bases and 0 bases respectively, with 6 bases between them. Germline CDR1 and CDR2: SGHRS and YFSETQ. The CDR3 totals 14 residues. The CDR3: CASSLEWYQETQYF. CDR3 nucleotide sequence: TGCGCCAGCAGCTTGGAATGGTACCAAGAGACCCAGTACTTC. Full variable domain (remainder filled in from reference TRBV5-1 and TRBJ2-5): KAGVTQTPRYLIKTRGQQVTLSCSPISGHRSVSWYQQTPGQGLQFLFEYFSETQRNKGNFPGRFSGRQFSNSRSEMNVSTLELGDSALYLCASSLEWYQETQYFGPGTRLLVL.

This clonotype was seen more than once but under ten times. The V gene is TRBV5-1, the J gene TRBJ2-1; tentatively, D is TRBD1 or TRBD2 (5 bases each). Germline lookup yields CDR1 SGHRS and CDR2 YFSETQ. This CDR3 region has 15 residues. The ends were cut back, 4 bases at V and 2 bases at J, with 13 bases in the middle. In DNA form, the CDR3 reads TGCGCCAGCAGCGCGAGGGGCTACACCTACAATGAGCAGTTCTTC. Its protein is CASSARGYTYNEQFF.

Regarding this clonotype: The conserved phenylalanine or tryptophan normally closing the CDR3 is absent here, so this likely arose from a read error. It is unclear where the CDR3 begins or ends on the DNA, so no DNA is shown, and the CDR3 is as TCRdb lists it. V is TRBV7-9 and J is TRBJ1-1. A total of 10 residues make up the CDR3, ends included. CDR1 is SEHNR and CDR2 is FQNEAQ in the germline V gene (reference sequence). This CDR3 is CASSHPPDWR.

This rearrangement joins TRBV7-9 to TRBJ2-3, with 7 bases matching TRBD2. This CDR3 spans 16 amino acids. In germline, CDR1 is SEHNR, CDR2 FQNEAQ (reference sequence). J gave up 6 bases and V 1 base, and 10 bases lay outside the gene matches. CDR3: CASSLGPSGTPDTQYF. CDR3 nucleotide sequence: TGTGCCAGCAGCTTAGGCCCAAGCGGGACCCCGGATACGCAGTATTTT.

At least ten counts were recorded for this clonotype. The chain joins TRBV4-2 to TRBJ2-7; 11 bases agree with TRBD2. Germline trimming cut 4 bases from V and 4 bases from J; bases unmatched to any gene: 15. Germline values: CDR1 LGHNA, CDR2 YNFKEQ. The CDR3 is 18 residues long. The CDR3 spells CASSLQSVAGGFQYEQYF. CDR3 sequence (DNA): TGTGCCAGCAGCCTTCAGTCGGTAGCGGGAGGGTTCCAGTACGAGCAGTACTTC.

The V gene is TRBV24-1, the J gene TRBJ2-1; tentative D call: TRBD2 (5 bases). CDR3 length: 15 amino acids. V shed 4 bases and J shed 4 bases, with 13 bases lying between them. The germline V gene encodes CDR1 KGHDR and CDR2 SFDVKD. The CDR3 DNA follows: TGTGCCACCAGTGAGCAGGAGGTGGCTTACAATGAGCAGTTCTTC. Translating it yields CATSEQEVAYNEQFF.

A few counts support this clonotype. The chain uses TRBV9 and TRBJ2-1, with D tentatively TRBD2 (6 bases). Trimming took off 4 bases at V and 1 base at J, with 15 bases between the two ends. Germline-derived CDR1 and CDR2 are SGDLS and YYNGEE. The CDR3 is made up of 16 amino acids. The CDR3 loop is CASSFRRVDSYNEQFF. The CDR3, as DNA: TGTGCCAGCAGCTTCAGGAGGGTAGATTCCTACAATGAGCAGTTCTTC.

In DNA, the CDR3 is TGCAGCGTTGATCTCAGCTATGGCTACACCTTC. Residues: CSVDLSYGYTF. This rearrangement joins TRBV29-1 to TRBJ1-2; D is unclear. Trimming stripped 3 bases from V and 4 bases from J, with 6 bases between. The CDR3 runs 11 residues. Germline V lookup: CDR1 SQVTM, CDR2 ANQGSEA.

This chain connects TRBV7-6 to TRBJ2-1; 9 nucleotides line up with TRBD1. The germline CDR1 and CDR2 sequences are SGHVS and FNYEAQ. The CDR3 has 17 amino acids. J was trimmed by 7 bases and V by 4 bases; bases with no gene match: 14. CDR3: CASSSPHRGRARNEQFF. CDR3 DNA: TGTGCCAGCAGCTCGCCTCACAGGGGGCGGGCTAGGAATGAGCAGTTCTTC.

There are a few counts of this clonotype. The V gene is TRBV4-1, the J gene TRBJ2-5; TRBD2 matches at 7 bases. Germline CDR1 is MGHRA and CDR2 is YSYEKL. The length of the CDR3 is 15 residues. V lost 1 base and J lost 3; bases outside the gene matches: 5. This CDR3 reads CASSQVSSGKETQYF. DNA of the CDR3: TGCGCCAGCAGCCAAGTTTCCAGCGGGAAAGAGACCCAGTACTTC.

The chain couples TRBV6-1 to TRBJ1-1, with 7 nucleotides matching TRBD1. The CDR3 loop spans 17 amino acids. Germline loops: CDR1 MNHNS, CDR2 SASEGT. The V gene end was trimmed by 6 bases and the J gene end by 3 bases; junction bases not matched to a gene: 16. The CDR3 protein is CASRRGTVGRFYTEAFF. In nucleotides, the CDR3 is TGTGCCAGCAGGCGAGGGACAGTTGGCCGATTTTACACTGAAGCTTTCTTT.

The table lists this clonotype with a few counts. In DNA, the CDR3 is TGTGCCAGCAGCTTGGAAGCAATAGTTGACTACGAGCAGTACTTC. Translated: CASSLEAIVDYEQYF. The rearrangement links TRBV5-6 to TRBJ2-7; D gene unclear. V was pared by 0 bases and J by 3 bases, with 13 bases between. CDR3 length: 15 residues. Per germline, CDR1 SGHDT and CDR2 YYEEEE. Together with reference TRBV5-6 and TRBJ2-7, the CDR3 gives the full variable domain: DAGVTQSPTHLIKTRGQQVTLRCSPKSGHDTVSWYQQALGQGPQFIFQYYEEEERQRGNFPDRFSGHQFPNYSSELNVNALLLGDSALYLCASSLEAIVDYEQYFGPGTRLTVT.

The chain recombines TRBV7-3 with TRBJ2-1; 7 bases are shared with TRBD1. The CDR3 extends over 15 amino acids. Germline V gene data show CDR1 as SGHTA and CDR2 as FQGTGA. V gave up 3 bases and J gave up 7 bases; unmatched junction bases: 9. The DNA for the CDR3 is TGTGCCAGCAGCTTCCTCGGGACAGTTTCGAATGAGCAGTTCTTC. This gives the protein CASSFLGTVSNEQFF.

This clonotype was counted ten times or more. This chain uses TRBV9 with TRBJ2-7, with TRBD1 identical over 7 bases. Germline loops: CDR1 SGDLS, CDR2 YYNGEE. V lost 5 bases to trimming and J lost 0 bases; unmatched junction nucleotides: 2. This CDR3 is built from 13 residues. DNA of the CDR3: TGTGCCAGCAGTGGGACAGCCTCCTACGAGCAGTACTTC. It codes for CASSGTASYEQYF.

This clonotype was detected only a few times. V gene TRBV4-1 combines with J gene TRBJ2-2; D is possibly TRBD2 (5 bases). With 1 base removed from V and 7 bases from J, the gap between germline ends came to 10 bases. Germline CDR1 is MGHRA and CDR2 is YSYEKL. This CDR3 has 14 residues. The CDR3 bases are TGCGCCAGCAGCCAAGGGACGGGGATCGGGGAGCTGTTTTTT. The encoded protein is CASSQGTGIGELFF.

The chain is built from TRBV11-2 and TRBJ2-6, with 10 bases fitting TRBD2. J lost 0 bases, V lost 5 bases, and 7 bases had no gene match. The CDR3 has 18 amino acids. Germline values: CDR1 SGHAT, CDR2 FQNNGV. CDR3 amino acids: CASSRFRTSGSGANVLTF. Here the CDR3 DNA reads TGTGCCAGCAGCCGCTTCCGGACTAGCGGCTCTGGGGCCAACGTCCTGACTTTC.

This clonotype was found a few times. The chain links TRBV12-5 to TRBJ2-7, with a tentative D call TRBD2 (5 bases). This CDR3 has 13 residues. In germline, CDR1 is LGHNT, CDR2 FRNRAP. The ends were cut back, 6 bases at V and 9 bases at J, with 18 bases in the middle. The CDR3, as DNA: TGTGCTAGTGGGGTTGGAGCGGCACCCGTGCAGTACTTC. This sequence encodes CASGVGAAPVQYF.

This chain joins TRBV27 and TRBJ2-7, with 8 nucleotides matching TRBD1. After removal of 2 bases from V and 5 bases from J, the junction contained 8 bases not matched to a gene. In germline, CDR1 is MNHEY, CDR2 SMNVEV (reference sequence). CDR3 length: 15 residues. The CDR3 DNA sequence: TGTGCCAGCAGTTTACTGGACAGGGCCCTGAACGAGCAGTACTTC. Its protein product is CASSLLDRALNEQYF.